This T cell receptor beta chain was found in a study of T cell changes during pregnancy in multiple sclerosis. Germline V gene lookup returns CDR1 MNHEY and CDR2 SVGAGI. This CDR3 has 14 residues. V shed 0 bases and J shed 6 bases, with 8 bases lying between them. The protocol was immunoSEQ multiplex PCR, while the TCRdb copy is restricted to in-frame clones and leaves out a portion. The sample records more than 80,000 clones, under 95% being singletons. This material consisted of peripheral blood, taken after pregnancy. The chain couples TRBV6-5 to TRBJ2-2; D not resolved. The clonotype was recovered from a female donor with multiple sclerosis, enrolled in a pregnancy study. DNA of the CDR3: TGTGCCAGCAGTTACTCTCCTACCGCCGGGGAGCTGTTTTTT. Amino acid sequence: CASSYSPTAGELFF.